The sequence of this TCR beta chain was determined in a study of graft-versus-host responses after intestinal transplantation. Profiling relied on immunoSEQ multiplex PCR, and the TCRdb table lists in-frame clones only, not all of them. The sample has some 110,000 clones, around 92% seen once; the top ten hold approximately 1%. The CDR3 runs to 18 residues. Losses at the gene ends were 6 bases for V and 0 bases for J; bases not matched to a gene: 9. Germline CDR1 SGHTS, CDR2 YDEGEE. As for this clone: Its antigen is unknown.

This TCR came from a human donor who was the organ donor for an intestinal transplant. The chain recombines TRBV5-8 with TRBJ2-3, with 14 bases identical to TRBD2. The sequenced sample was unstimulated CD8+ T cells sorted from spleen or lymph node cells, obtained before transplant. The CDR3, as DNA: TGTGCCAGCAACCGACTAGCGGGAGGGATATCTAGCACAGATACGCAGTATTTT. Protein: CASNRLAGGISSTDTQYF. Looking up the rest from reference TRBV5-8 and TRBJ2-3 gives the full variable domain: EAGVTQSPTHLIKTRGQQATLRCSPISGHTSVYWYQQALGLGLQFLLWYDEGEERNRGNFPPRFSGRQFPNYSSELNVNALELEDSALYLCASNRLAGGISSTDTQYFGPGTRLTVL.